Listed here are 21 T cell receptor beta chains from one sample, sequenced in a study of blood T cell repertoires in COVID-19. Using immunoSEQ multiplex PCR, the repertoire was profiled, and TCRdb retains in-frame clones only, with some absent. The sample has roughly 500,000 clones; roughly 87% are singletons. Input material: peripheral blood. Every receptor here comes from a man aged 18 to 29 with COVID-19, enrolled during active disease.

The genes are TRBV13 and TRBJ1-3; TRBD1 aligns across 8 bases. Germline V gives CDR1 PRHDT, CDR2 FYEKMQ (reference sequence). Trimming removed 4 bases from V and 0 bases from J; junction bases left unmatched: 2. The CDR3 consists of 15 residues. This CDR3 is CASSSGTGSGNTIYF. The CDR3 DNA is TGTGCCAGCAGCTCCGGGACAGGCTCTGGAAACACCATATATTTT.

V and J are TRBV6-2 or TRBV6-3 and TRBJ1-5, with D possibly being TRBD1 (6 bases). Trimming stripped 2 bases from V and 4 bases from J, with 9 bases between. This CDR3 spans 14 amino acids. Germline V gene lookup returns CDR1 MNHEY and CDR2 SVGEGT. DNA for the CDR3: TGTGCCAGCAGTTACCTGGACAGAAATCAGCCCCAGCATTTT. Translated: CASSYLDRNQPQHF.

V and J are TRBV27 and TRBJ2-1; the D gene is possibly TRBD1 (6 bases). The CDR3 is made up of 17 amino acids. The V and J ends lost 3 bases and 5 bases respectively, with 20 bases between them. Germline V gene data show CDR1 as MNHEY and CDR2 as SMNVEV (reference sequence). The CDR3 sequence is CASSFDRTKLGHNEQFF. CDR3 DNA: TGTGCCAGCAGTTTTGACAGGACAAAGCTTGGGCACAATGAGCAGTTCTTC.

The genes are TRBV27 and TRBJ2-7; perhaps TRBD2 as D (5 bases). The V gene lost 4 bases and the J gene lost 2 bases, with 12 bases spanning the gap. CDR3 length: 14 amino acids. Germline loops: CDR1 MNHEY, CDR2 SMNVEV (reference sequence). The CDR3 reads CASSYRGRTYEQYF. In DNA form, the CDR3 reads TGTGCCAGCAGTTACCGCGGGCGAACCTACGAGCAGTACTTC.

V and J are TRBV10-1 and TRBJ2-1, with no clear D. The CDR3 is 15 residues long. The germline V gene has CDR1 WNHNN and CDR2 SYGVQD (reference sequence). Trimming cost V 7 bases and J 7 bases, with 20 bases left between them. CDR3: CASTKTTTVSNEQFF. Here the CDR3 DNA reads TGCGCCAGCACCAAAACTACCACGGTGAGTAATGAGCAGTTCTTC.

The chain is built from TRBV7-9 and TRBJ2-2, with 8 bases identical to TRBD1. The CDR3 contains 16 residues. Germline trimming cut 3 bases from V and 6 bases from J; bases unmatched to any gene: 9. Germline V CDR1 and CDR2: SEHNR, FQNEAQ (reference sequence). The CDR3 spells CASSFLNRGLSGELFF. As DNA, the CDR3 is TGTGCCAGCAGCTTCTTGAACAGGGGGTTATCCGGGGAGCTGTTTTTT.

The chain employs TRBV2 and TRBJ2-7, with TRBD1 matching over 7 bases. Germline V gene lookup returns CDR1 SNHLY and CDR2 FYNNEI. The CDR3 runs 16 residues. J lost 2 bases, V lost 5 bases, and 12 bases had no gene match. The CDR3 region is CASSSLGQSGPYEQYF. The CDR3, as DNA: TGTGCCAGCAGTTCTCTGGGACAGTCTGGGCCCTACGAGCAGTACTTC.

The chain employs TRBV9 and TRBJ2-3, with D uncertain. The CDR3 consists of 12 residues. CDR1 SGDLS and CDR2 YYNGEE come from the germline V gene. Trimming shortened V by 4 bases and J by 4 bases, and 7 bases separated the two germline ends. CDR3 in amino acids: CASSHPADTQYF. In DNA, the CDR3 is TGTGCCAGCAGCCACCCGGCAGATACGCAGTATTTT.

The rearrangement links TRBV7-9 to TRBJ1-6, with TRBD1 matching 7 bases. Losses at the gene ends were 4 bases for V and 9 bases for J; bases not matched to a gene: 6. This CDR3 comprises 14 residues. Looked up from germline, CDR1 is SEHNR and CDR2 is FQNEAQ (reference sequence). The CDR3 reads CASSSTDRFSPLHF. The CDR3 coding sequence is TGTGCCAGCAGCTCCACGGACAGGTTTTCACCCCTCCACTTT.

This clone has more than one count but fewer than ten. For the CDR3, the DNA is TGTGCCAGCAGTGGACAGCTGAACTATGGCTACACCTTC. This sequence encodes CASSGQLNYGYTF. The rearrangement joins TRBV7-2 to TRBJ1-2, with TRBD1 as a possible D gene (6 bases). There are 13 residues in the CDR3. The ends were cut back, 6 bases at V and 2 bases at J, with 10 bases in the middle. The germline gives CDR1 SGHTA, CDR2 FQGNSA.

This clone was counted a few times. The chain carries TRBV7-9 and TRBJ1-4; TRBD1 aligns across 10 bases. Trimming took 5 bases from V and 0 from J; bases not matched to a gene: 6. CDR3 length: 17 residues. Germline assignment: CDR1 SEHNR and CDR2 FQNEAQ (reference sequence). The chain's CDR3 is CASSQTGGVATNEKLFF. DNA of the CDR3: TGTGCCAGCAGCCAGACAGGGGGCGTTGCAACTAATGAAAAACTGTTTTTT.

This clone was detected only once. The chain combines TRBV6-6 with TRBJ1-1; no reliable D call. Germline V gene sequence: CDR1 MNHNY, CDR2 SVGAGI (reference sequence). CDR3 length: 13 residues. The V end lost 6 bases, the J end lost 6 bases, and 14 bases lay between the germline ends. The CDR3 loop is CASSSHSGPEAFF. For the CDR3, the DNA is TGTGCCAGCAGCTCCCACTCGGGTCCTGAAGCTTTCTTT.

CDR3 residues: CASSGDYSYEQYF. The CDR3 DNA follows: TGCGCCAGCAGTGGGGACTACTCCTACGAGCAGTACTTC. The rearrangement uses TRBV10-1 and TRBJ2-7, with 7 bases aligning to TRBD2. Germline assignment: CDR1 WNHNN and CDR2 SYGVQD (reference sequence). V shed 4 bases, J shed 0 bases, and the junction held 0 bases outside the gene matches. The CDR3 runs 13 residues.

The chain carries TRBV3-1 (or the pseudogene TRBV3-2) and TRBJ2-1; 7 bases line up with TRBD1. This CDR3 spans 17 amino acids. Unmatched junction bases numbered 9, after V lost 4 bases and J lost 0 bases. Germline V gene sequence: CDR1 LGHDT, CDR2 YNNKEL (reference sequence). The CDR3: CASSLGVTGSSYNEQFF. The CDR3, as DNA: TGTGCCAGCAGCCTGGGAGTGACAGGGAGCTCCTACAATGAGCAGTTCTTC.

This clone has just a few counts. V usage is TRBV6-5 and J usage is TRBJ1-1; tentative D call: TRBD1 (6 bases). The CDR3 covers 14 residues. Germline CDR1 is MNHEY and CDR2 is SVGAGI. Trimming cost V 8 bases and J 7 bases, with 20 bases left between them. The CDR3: CASAIGGARGEAFF. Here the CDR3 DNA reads TGTGCCAGCGCCATAGGGGGAGCCCGGGGTGAAGCTTTCTTT.

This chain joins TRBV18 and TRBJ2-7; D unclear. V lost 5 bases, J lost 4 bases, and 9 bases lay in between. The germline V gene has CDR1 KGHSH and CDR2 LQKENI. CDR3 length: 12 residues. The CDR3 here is CASSNSQYEQYF. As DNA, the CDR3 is TGTGCCAGCTCAAATTCCCAGTACGAGCAGTACTTC.

The DNA of the CDR3 is TGTGCCAGCAGCGTCCGGGACTACCAAGAGACCCAGTACTTC. It is translated as CASSVRDYQETQYF. V usage is TRBV9 and J usage is TRBJ2-5; TRBD2 is a possible D gene (6 bases). This CDR3 is built from 14 residues. Trimming removed 2 bases from V and 0 bases from J, with 8 bases in between. The germline CDR1 and CDR2 sequences are SGDLS and YYNGEE.

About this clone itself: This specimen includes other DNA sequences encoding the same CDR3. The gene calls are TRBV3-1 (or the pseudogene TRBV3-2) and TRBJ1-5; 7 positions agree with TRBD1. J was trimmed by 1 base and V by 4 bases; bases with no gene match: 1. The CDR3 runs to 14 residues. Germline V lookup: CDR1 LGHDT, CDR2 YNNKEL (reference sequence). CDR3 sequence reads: CASSRQGSNQPQHF. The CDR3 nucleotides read TGTGCCAGCAGCCGACAGGGAAGCAATCAGCCCCAGCATTTT.

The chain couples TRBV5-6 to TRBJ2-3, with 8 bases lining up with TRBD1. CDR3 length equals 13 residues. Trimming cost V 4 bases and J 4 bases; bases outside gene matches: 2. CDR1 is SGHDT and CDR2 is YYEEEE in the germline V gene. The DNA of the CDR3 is TGTGCCAGCAGCCTACAGGGGGCAGATACGCAGTATTTT. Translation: CASSLQGADTQYF.

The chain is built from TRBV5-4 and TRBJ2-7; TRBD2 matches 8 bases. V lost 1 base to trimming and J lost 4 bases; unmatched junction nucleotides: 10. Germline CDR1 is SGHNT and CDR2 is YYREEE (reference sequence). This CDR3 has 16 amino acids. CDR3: CASSLLGAGEKYEQYF. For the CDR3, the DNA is TGTGCCAGCAGCTTGCTTGGAGCGGGAGAGAAATACGAGCAGTACTTC. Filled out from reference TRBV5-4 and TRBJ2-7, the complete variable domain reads ETGVTQSPTHLIKTRGQQVTLRCSSQSGHNTVSWYQQALGQGPQFIFQYYREEENGRGNFPPRFSGLQFPNYSSELNVNALELDDSALYLCASSLLGAGEKYEQYFGPGTRLTVT.

The CDR3 reads CASRSNQGARGYTF. For the CDR3, the DNA is TGTGCCAGCAGGTCCAACCAGGGGGCTCGGGGCTACACCTTC. The chain recombines TRBV2 with TRBJ1-2; 8 nucleotides agree with TRBD1. This CDR3 has 14 amino acids. Germline V gene sequence: CDR1 SNHLY, CDR2 FYNNEI. The J segment lost 8 bases and the V segment lost 6 bases, leaving 11 bases of the junction unmatched.